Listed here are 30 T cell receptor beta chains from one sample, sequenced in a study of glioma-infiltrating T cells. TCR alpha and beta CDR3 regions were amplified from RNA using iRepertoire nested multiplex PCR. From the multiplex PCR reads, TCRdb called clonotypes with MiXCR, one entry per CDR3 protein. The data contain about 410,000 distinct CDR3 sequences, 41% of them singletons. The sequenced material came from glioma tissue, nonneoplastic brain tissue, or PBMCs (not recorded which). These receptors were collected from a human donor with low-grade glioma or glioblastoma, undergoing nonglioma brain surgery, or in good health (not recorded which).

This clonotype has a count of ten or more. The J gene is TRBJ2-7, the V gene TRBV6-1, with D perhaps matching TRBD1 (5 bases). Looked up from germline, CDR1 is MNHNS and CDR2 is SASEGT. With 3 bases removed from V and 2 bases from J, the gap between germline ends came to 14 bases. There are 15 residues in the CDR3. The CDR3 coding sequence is TGTGCCAGCAGTGAGCTGACAGAAGCCCCCTACGAGCAGTACTTC. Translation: CASSELTEAPYEQYF.

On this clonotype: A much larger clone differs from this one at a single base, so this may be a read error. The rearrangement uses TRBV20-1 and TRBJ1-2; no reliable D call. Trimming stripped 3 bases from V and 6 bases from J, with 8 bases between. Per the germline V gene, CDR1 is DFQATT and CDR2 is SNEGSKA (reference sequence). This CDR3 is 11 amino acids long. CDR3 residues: CSARHYHGYTF. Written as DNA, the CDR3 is TGCAGTGCTAGGCATTACCATGGCTACACCTTC.

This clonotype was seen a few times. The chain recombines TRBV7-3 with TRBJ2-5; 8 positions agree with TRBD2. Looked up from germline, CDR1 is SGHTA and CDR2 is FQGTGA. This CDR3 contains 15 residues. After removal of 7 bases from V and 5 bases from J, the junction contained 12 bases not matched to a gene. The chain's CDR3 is CASILQAGVKETQYF. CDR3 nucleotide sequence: TGTGCCAGCATCCTACAAGCGGGAGTGAAGGAGACCCAGTACTTC.

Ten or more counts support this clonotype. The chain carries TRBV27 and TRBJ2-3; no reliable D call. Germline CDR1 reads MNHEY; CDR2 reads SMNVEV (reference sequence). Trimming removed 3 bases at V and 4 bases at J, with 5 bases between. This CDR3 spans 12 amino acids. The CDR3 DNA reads TGTGCCAGCAGTTTTAATGCAGATACGCAGTATTTT. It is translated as CASSFNADTQYF.

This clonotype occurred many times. This CDR3 is CASSSGTSRTDTQYF. CDR3 nucleotide sequence: TGTGCCAGCAGCTCCGGGACTAGCCGCACAGATACGCAGTATTTT. This chain uses TRBV7-2 with TRBJ2-3, with 9 bases fitting TRBD2. This CDR3 has 15 amino acids. The germline V gene encodes CDR1 SGHTA and CDR2 FQGNSA. The junction had 3 bases not matched to a gene; V was cut back by 4 bases and J by 1 base.

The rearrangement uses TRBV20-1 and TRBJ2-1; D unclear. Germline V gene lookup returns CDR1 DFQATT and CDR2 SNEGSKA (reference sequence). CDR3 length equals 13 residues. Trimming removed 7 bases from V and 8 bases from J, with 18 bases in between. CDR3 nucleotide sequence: TGCAGTGGGGCGCGGCCCCTCGAGGATGAGCAGTTCTTC. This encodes CSGARPLEDEQFF.

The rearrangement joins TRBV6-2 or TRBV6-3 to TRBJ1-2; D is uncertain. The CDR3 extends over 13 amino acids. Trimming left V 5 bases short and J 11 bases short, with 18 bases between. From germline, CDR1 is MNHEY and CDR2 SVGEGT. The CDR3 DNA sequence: TGTGCCAGCAGTGCTCCCAATCGTCCGGAATACACCTTC. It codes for CASSAPNRPEYTF.

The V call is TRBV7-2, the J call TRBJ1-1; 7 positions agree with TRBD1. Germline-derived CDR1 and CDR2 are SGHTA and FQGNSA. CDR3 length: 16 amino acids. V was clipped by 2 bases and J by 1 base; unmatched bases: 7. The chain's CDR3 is CASSLRGQIPNTEAFF. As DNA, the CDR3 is TGTGCCAGCAGCTTAAGGGGGCAGATCCCGAACACTGAAGCTTTCTTT. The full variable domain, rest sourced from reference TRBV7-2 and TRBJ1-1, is GAGVSQSPSNKVTEKGKDVELRCDPISGHTALYWYRQSLGQGLEFLIYFQGNSAPDKSGLPSDRFSAERTGGSVSTLTIQRTQQEDSAVYLCASSLRGQIPNTEAFFGQGTRLTVV.

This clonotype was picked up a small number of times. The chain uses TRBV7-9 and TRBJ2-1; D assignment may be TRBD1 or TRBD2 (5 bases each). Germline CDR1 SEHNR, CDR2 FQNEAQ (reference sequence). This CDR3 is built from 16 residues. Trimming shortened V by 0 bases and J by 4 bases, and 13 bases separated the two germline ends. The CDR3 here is CASSLAGWDRYNEQFF. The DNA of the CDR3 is TGTGCCAGCAGCTTAGCAGGGTGGGACCGATACAATGAGCAGTTCTTC.

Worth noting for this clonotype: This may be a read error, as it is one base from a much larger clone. The CDR3 protein is CASSSLQGTGDQPQHF. DNA for the CDR3: TGTGCCAGCAGTTCCCTACAGGGGACTGGCGATCAGCCCCAGCATTTT. The rearrangement links TRBV28 to TRBJ1-5, with 7 bases fitting TRBD1. V was clipped by 4 bases and J by 5 bases; unmatched bases: 11. The CDR3 totals 16 residues. Germline assignment: CDR1 MDHEN and CDR2 SYDVKM.

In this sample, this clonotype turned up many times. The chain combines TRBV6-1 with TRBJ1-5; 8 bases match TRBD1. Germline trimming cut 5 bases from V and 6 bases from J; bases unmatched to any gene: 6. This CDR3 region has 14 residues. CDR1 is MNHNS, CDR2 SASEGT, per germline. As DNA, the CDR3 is TGTGCCAGCAGTTACGGACAGGGACTTCAGCCCCAGCATTTT. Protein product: CASSYGQGLQPQHF.

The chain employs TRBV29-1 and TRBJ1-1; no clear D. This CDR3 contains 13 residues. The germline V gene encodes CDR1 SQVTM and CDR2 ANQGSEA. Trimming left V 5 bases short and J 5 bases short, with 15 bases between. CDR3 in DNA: TGCAGCGTTTCACGGGGAGCGGGGACTGAAGCTTTCTTT. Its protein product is CSVSRGAGTEAFF. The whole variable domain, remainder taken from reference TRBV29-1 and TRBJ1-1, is SAVISQKPSRDICQRGTSLTIQCQVDSQVTMMFWYRQQPGQSLTLIATANQGSEATYESGFVIDKFPISRPNLTFSTLTVSNMSPEDSSIYLCSVSRGAGTEAFFGQGTRLTVV.

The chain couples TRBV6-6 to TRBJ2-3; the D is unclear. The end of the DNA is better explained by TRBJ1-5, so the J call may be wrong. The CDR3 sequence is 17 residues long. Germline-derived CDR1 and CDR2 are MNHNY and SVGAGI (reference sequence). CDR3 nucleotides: TGTGCCAGCAGTTACCCCGGGCGGCCCTTGATCACAGATACACAGCATTTT. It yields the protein CASSYPGRPLITDTQHF.

The DNA for the CDR3 is TGTGCCAGCAGTCGAACAGGGGGCGGTAACTATGGCTACACCTTC. Protein: CASSRTGGGNYGYTF. The gene calls are TRBV27 and TRBJ1-2, with TRBD1 identical over 9 bases. Germline V gives CDR1 MNHEY, CDR2 SMNVEV (reference sequence). This CDR3 has 15 amino acids. The trim removed 5 bases at V and 1 base at J, leaving 5 bases unmatched.

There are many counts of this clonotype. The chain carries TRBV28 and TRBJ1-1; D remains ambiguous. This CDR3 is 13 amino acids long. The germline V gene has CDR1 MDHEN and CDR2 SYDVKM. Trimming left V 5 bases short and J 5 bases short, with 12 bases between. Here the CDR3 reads CASSIREATEAFF. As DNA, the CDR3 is TGTGCCAGCAGTATAAGGGAAGCGACTGAAGCTTTCTTT. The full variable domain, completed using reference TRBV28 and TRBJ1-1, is DVKVTQSSRYLVKRTGEKVFLECVQDMDHENMFWYRQDPGLGLRLIYFSYDVKMKEKGDIPEGYSVSREKKERFSLILESASTNQTSMYLCASSIREATEAFFGQGTRLTVV.

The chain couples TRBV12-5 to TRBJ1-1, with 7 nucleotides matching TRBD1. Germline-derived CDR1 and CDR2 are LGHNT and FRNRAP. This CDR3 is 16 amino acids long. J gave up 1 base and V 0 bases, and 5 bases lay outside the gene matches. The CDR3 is CASGLVLDRENTEAFF. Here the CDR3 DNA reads TGTGCTAGTGGTTTGGTACTAGACAGGGAGAACACTGAAGCTTTCTTT.

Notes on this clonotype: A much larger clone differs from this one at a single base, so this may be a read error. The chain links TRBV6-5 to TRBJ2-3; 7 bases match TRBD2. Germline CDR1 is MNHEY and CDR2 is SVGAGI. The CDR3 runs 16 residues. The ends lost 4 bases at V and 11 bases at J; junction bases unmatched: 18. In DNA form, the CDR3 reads TGTGCCAGCAGTTTTTATCGGGCGGGAGTCTTAAATATGCAGTATTTT. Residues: CASSFYRAGVLNMQYF.

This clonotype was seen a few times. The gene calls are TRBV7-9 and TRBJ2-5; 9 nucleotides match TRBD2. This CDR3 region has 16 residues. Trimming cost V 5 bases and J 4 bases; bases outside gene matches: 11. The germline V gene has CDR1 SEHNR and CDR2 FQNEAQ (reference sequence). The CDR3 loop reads CASSPLAGGGTETQYF. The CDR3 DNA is TGTGCCAGCAGCCCCTTGGCGGGAGGGGGAACAGAGACCCAGTACTTC.

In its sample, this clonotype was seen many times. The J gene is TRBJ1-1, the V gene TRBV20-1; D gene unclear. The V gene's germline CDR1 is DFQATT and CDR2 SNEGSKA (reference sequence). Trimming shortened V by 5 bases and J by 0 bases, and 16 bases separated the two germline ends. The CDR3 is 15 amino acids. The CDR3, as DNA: TGCAGTGCTGAACGGGATGCATACATGAACACTGAAGCTTTCTTT. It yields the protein CSAERDAYMNTEAFF.

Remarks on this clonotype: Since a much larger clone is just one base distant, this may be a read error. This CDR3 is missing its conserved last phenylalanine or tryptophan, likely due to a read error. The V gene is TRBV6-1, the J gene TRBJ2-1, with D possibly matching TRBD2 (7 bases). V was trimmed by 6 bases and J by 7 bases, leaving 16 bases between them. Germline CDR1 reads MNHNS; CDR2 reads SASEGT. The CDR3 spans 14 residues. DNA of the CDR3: TGTGCCAGCAGGAGGGGGGGAGTGGTGAATGAGCAGTTCTCC. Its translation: CASRRGGVVNEQFS.

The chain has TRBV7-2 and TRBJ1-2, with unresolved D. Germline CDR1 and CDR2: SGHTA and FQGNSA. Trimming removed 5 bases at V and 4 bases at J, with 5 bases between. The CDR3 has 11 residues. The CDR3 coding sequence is TGTGCCAGCAGCCACATCTATGGCTACACCTTC. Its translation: CASSHIYGYTF.

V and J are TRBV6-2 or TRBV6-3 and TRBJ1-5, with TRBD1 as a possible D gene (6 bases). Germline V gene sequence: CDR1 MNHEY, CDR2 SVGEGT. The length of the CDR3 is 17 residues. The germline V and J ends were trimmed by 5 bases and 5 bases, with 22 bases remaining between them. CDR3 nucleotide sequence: TGTGCCAGCAGTCGACTCGACCCACAGGGTTACGATCAGCCCCAGCATTTT. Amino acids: CASSRLDPQGYDQPQHF.

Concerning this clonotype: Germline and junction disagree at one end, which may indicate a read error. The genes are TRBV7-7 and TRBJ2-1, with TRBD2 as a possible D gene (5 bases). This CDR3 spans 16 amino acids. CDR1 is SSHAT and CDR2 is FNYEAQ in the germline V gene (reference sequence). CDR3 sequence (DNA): TGTGCTAGCAGCTTTTCGGGGAGCAGCTCCTACAATGAGCAGTTCTTC. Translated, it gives CASSFSGSSSYNEQFF.

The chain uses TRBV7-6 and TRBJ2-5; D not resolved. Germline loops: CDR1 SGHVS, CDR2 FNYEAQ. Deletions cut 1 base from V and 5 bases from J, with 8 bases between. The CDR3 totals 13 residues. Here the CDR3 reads CASSLDVVETQYF. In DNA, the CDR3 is TGTGCCAGCAGCTTAGACGTCGTTGAGACCCAGTACTTC.

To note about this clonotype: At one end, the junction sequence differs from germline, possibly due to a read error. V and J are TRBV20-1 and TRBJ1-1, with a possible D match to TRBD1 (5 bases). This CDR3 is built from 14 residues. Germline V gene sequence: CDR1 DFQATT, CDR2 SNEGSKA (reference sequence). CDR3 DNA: TGCAGTGCTACCCCCGAGGGGCGAAGCACTGAAGCTCTCTTT. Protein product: CSATPEGRSTEALF.

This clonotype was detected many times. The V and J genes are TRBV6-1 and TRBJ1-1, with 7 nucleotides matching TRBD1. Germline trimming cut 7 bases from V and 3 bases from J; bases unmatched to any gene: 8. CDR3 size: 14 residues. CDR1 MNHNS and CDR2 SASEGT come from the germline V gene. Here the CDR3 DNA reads TGTGCCAGCAACAGAGGGGACAGATACACTGAAGCTTTCTTT. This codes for CASNRGDRYTEAFF.

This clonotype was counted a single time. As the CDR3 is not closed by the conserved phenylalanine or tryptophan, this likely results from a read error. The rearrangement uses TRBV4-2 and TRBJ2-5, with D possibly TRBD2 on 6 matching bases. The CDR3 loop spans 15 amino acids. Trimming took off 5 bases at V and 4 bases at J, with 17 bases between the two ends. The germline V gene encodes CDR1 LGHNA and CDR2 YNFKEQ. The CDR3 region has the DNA TGTGCCAGCAGCGGAAAGCGGGTGGATAGAGAGACCCAGTACCTC. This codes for CASSGKRVDRETQYL.

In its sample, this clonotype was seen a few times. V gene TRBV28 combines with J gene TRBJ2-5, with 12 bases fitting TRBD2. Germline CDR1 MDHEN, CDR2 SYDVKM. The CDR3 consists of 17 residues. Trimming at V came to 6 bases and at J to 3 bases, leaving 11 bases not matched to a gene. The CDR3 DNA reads TGTGCCAGCAGCCCCCACAGTCCTAGCGGGAGGGAAGAGACCCAGTACTTC. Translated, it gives CASSPHSPSGREETQYF.

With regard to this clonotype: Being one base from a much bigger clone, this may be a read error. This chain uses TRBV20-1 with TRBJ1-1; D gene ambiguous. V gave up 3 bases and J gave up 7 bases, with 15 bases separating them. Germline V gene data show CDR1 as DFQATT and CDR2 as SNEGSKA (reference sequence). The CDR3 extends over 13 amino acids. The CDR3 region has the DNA TGCAGTGCTAGGGCTGAAAGGCGGATTGAAGCTTTCTTT. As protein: CSARAERRIEAFF.

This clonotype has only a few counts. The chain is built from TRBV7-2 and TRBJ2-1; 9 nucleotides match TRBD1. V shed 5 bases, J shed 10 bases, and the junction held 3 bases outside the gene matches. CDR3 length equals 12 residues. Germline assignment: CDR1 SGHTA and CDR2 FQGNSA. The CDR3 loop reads CASSNTGGEQFF. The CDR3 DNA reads TGTGCCAGCAGCAACACAGGGGGCGAGCAGTTCTTC.